One and the same sample provided the 3 T cell receptor beta chains below, sequenced in a study of regulatory T cells in long-lasting Graves disease. Both iRepertoire HTBI primers and Arm-PCR of CDR3 regions were used to build the TCR beta libraries. Each CDR3 protein is one row after TCRdb ran MiXCR on the multiplex PCR reads. The sample has roughly 350,000 distinct CDR3 sequences, roughly 15% seen once. Regarding time point: newly diagnosed GD, antithyroid drugs for less than 3 months. RNA isolated from PBMCs was used to make the TCR library. Separately, the same data were catalogued under a study of T cells in Graves' hyperthyroidism and ophthalmopathy.

The starting material was peripheral blood mononuclear cells (PBMCs), obtained at new diagnosis, from a patient treated with antithyroid drugs. The receptor set was obtained from a woman between 18 and 29 years old with Graves disease.

The V gene is TRBV20-1, the J gene TRBJ1-2; D is unclear. Germline values: CDR1 DFQATT, CDR2 SNEGSKA (reference sequence). The CDR3 sequence is 12 residues long. Trimming shortened V by 6 bases and J by 2 bases, and 10 bases separated the two germline ends. This CDR3 is CSAHQGNYGYTF. The DNA of the CDR3 is TGCAGTGCCCATCAAGGAAACTATGGCTACACCTTC.

There are a few counts of this clonotype. This chain connects TRBV5-4 to TRBJ2-2; 10 bases align to TRBD1. CDR1 is SGHNT and CDR2 is YYREEE in the germline V gene (reference sequence). The CDR3 runs to 14 residues. With 10 bases clipped from V and 7 bases from J, the junction kept 10 bases outside the gene matches. As DNA, the CDR3 is TGTGCCGGGACAGGGGCAACCGGTGGCGGGGAGCTGTTTTTT. Protein product: CAGTGATGGGELFF. Variable domain in full (rest from reference TRBV5-4 and TRBJ2-2): ETGVTQSPTHLIKTRGQQVTLRCSSQSGHNTVSWYQQALGQGPQFIFQYYREEENGRGNFPPRFSGLQFPNYSSELNVNALELDDSALYLCAGTGATGGGELFFGEGSRLTVL.

The chain carries TRBV14 and TRBJ2-3, with 8 bases matching TRBD1. Germline trimming cut 5 bases from V and 4 bases from J; bases unmatched to any gene: 8. Germline CDR1 SGHDN, CDR2 FVKESK. This CDR3 is 15 amino acids long. In nucleotides, the CDR3 is TGTGCCAGCAGCATAAGGACAGGGCAGGCAGATACGCAGTATTTT. This codes for CASSIRTGQADTQYF.